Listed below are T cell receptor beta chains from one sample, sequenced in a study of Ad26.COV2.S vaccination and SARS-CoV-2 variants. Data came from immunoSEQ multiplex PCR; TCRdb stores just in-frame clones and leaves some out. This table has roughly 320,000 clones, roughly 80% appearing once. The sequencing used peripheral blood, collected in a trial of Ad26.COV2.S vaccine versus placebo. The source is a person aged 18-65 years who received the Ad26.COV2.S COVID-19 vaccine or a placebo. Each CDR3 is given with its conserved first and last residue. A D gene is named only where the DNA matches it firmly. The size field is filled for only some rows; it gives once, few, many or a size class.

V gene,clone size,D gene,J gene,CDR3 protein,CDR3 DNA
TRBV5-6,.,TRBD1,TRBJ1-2,CASSLEGTGPSNYGYTF,TGTGCCAGCAGCTTGGAAGGGACAGGTCCATCTAACTATGGCTACACCTTC
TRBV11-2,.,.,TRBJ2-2,CASSFRGFGELFF,TGTGCCAGCAGCTTCCGGGGGTTTGGGGAGCTGTTTTTT
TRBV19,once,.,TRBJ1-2,CASSRQNPNYGYTF,TGTGCCAGTAGCCGACAGAATCCTAACTATGGCTACACCTTC
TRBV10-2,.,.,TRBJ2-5,CASSAPGSQETQYF,TGCGCCAGCAGTGCCCCAGGTTCCCAAGAGACCCAGTACTTC
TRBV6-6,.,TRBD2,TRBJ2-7,CASSTNGGAEYEQYF,TGTGCCAGCAGTACAAACGGGGGGGCAGAATACGAGCAGTACTTC
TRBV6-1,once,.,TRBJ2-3,CASSESRAVPDTQYF,TGTGCCAGCAGTGAGTCGCGGGCGGTCCCGGATACGCAGTATTTT
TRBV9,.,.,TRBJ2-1,CASSGSRASYNEQFF,TGTGCCAGCAGCGGGAGCCGGGCCTCCTACAATGAGCAGTTCTTC
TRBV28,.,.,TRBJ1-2,CASMGGDSNYGYTF,TGTGCCAGCATGGGGGGAGACTCTAACTATGGCTACACCTTC
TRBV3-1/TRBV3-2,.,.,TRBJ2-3,CASSQARGYTDTQYF,TGTGCCAGCAGCCAAGCGAGAGGGTACACAGATACGCAGTATTTT
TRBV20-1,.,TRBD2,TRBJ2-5,CSASSPSSGGAEETQYF,TGCAGTGCTAGTAGCCCATCTAGCGGGGGGGCCGAGGAGACCCAGTACTTC
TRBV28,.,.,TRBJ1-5,CASTVGSWGSGQPQHF,TGTGCCAGCACCGTGGGGTCCTGGGGGTCGGGTCAGCCCCAGCATTTT
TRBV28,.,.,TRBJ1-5,CASRPWGGSNQPQHF,TGTGCCAGCAGGCCTTGGGGGGGCAGCAATCAGCCCCAGCATTTT
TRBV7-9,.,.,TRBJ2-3,CASSGAGDTQYF,TGTGCCAGCAGCGGGGCCGGAGATACGCAGTATTTT
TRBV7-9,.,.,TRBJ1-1,CASSFAEGSGNTEAFF,TGTGCCAGCAGCTTTGCTGAGGGGTCCGGGAACACTGAAGCTTTCTTT
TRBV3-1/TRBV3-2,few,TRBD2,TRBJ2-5,CASSKARGGVETQYF,TGTGCCAGCAGCAAGGCTCGGGGGGGGGTAGAGACCCAGTACTTC
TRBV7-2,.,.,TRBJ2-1,CASSLVNRPSYNEQFF,TGTGCCAGCAGCTTAGTGAATCGCCCCTCCTACAATGAGCAGTTCTTC
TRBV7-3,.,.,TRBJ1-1,CASSPYRGGVNTEAFF,TGTGCCAGCAGCCCCTACCGGGGGGGGGTGAACACTGAAGCTTTCTTT
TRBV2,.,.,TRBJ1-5,CASSVNKPNQPQHF,TGTGCCAGCAGTGTCAACAAGCCGAATCAGCCCCAGCATTTT
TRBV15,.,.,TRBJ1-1,CATSRGGAGPNTEAFF,TGTGCCACCAGCAGAGGAGGGGCGGGGCCGAACACTGAAGCTTTCTTT
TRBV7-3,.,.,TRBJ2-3,CASSLGRSRSDRSDTQYF,TGTGCCAGCAGCTTAGGTCGGTCCAGAAGTGACAGATCGGATACGCAGTATTTT
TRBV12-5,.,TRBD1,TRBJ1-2,CASGLTGGDGYTF,TGTGCTAGTGGTCTTACAGGGGGAGATGGCTACACCTTC
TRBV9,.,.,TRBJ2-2,CASSIGVNTGELFF,TGTGCCAGCAGCATAGGGGTTAACACCGGGGAGCTGTTTTTT
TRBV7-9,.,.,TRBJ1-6,CASSLERGRNTYNSPLHF,TGTGCCAGCAGCTTAGAAAGAGGCAGGAACACCTATAATTCACCCCTCCACTTT
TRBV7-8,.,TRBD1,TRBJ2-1,CASSLPPGQGGDNEQFF,TGTGCCAGCAGCCTCCCGCCGGGACAGGGTGGGGACAATGAGCAGTTCTTC
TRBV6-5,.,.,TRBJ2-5,CASSFQETQYF,TGTGCCAGCAGTTTCCAAGAGACCCAGTACTTC
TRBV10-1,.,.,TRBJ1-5,CASSASGNQPQHF,TGCGCCAGCAGTGCCTCCGGCAATCAGCCCCAGCATTTT